The sequence of this TCR beta chain was determined in a study of identical twins. General study findings and limits: The same donors were not followed; conclusions instead depended on cross-sectional statistical analysis. Beta out-of-frame sequences displayed a weaker excess of sharing between twins.

TCRdb ran MiXCR on the 5' RACE reads and lists one entry per CDR3 protein. The data contain roughly 690,000 distinct CDR3 sequences, roughly 6.2% of them singletons. In its sample, this clonotype was seen many times. The antigen remains unidentified. The CDR3 loop spans 14 amino acids. Germline V gives CDR1 KGHDR, CDR2 SFDVKD. The ends were cut back, 4 bases at V and 8 bases at J, with 16 bases in the middle. This TCR was sampled from a man aged 18 to 30 in good health. Specimen: naive T cells sorted from blood. The chain joins TRBV24-1 to TRBJ1-2; no clear D. CDR3 nucleotide sequence: TGTGCCACCAGTGACTACTCGTCGGTTACAGGCTACACCTTC. Translating gives CATSDYSSVTGYTF.